The next 12 T cell receptor beta chains were all read from a single sample in a study of T cell changes during pregnancy in multiple sclerosis. Data came from immunoSEQ multiplex PCR; TCRdb stores just in-frame clones and leaves some out. The table shows tens of thousands of clones, with approximately 89% occurring only once. This material consisted of CD4+ T cells from peripheral blood mononuclear cells, taken after pregnancy. These receptors came from a female donor in good health, enrolled as a control in a pregnancy study.

The chain uses TRBV19 and TRBJ2-1; 11 positions agree with TRBD2. Germline-derived CDR1 and CDR2 are LNHDA and SQIVND (reference sequence). V shed 3 bases and J 9 bases; nucleotides not matched to a gene: 7. This CDR3 is 15 amino acids long. CDR3 region: CASSMGSGRAVEQFF. CDR3 DNA: TGTGCCAGTAGTATGGGTAGCGGGAGGGCGGTTGAGCAGTTCTTC.

The chain uses TRBV5-6 and TRBJ2-2, with TRBD1 as a possible D gene (6 bases). V lost 3 bases and J lost 1, with 16 bases in between. This CDR3 is 17 amino acids long. The germline V gene encodes CDR1 SGHDT and CDR2 YYEEEE. The CDR3 sequence: CASSWLGSRGNTGELFF. As DNA, the CDR3 is TGTGCCAGCAGCTGGTTGGGTAGCAGGGGGAACACCGGGGAGCTGTTTTTT.

The chain employs TRBV2 and TRBJ2-3; 11 bases agree with TRBD2. There are 15 residues in the CDR3. Germline lookup yields CDR1 SNHLY and CDR2 FYNNEI. J was trimmed by 4 bases and V by 6 bases; bases with no gene match: 6. CDR3 sequence (DNA): TGTGCCAGCAGCTTAGCGGGGGGGACCGCAGATACGCAGTATTTT. As protein: CASSLAGGTADTQYF. The whole variable domain, remainder taken from reference TRBV2 and TRBJ2-3, is EPEVTQTPSHQVTQMGQEVILRCVPISNHLYFYWYRQILGQKVEFLVSFYNNEISEKSEIFDDQFSVERPDGSNFTLKIRSTKLEDSAMYFCASSLAGGTADTQYFGPGTRLTVL.

Only one count was recorded for this clone. This chain uses TRBV2 with TRBJ2-3; 8 bases line up with TRBD2. CDR3 size: 16 residues. After removal of 6 bases from V and 2 bases from J, the junction contained 10 bases not matched to a gene. Germline V CDR1 and CDR2: SNHLY, FYNNEI. In DNA, the CDR3 is TGTGCCAGCAGCGTCTACGGGACTAGAGCCACAGATACGCAGTATTTT. This sequence encodes CASSVYGTRATDTQYF.

V and J are TRBV18 and TRBJ1-1; tentative D call: TRBD1 (5 bases). V was shortened by 2 bases and J by 6 bases, with 13 bases between the two germline ends. The germline V gene encodes CDR1 KGHSH and CDR2 LQKENI. The CDR3 is 14 residues long. The CDR3 DNA is TGTGCCAGCTCACCAAGTGGGGCGCGGTCTGAAGCTTTCTTT. This codes for CASSPSGARSEAFF.

The chain couples TRBV10-3 to TRBJ1-3; D may be TRBD1 (6 bases). The germline V gene encodes CDR1 ENHRY and CDR2 SYGVKD. Trimming pared 7 bases from V and 0 bases from J, leaving 19 bases between. This CDR3 is 17 amino acids long. CDR3 sequence: CAITERGGMFSGNTIYF. CDR3 in DNA: TGTGCCATCACCGAGAGGGGGGGAATGTTCTCTGGAAACACCATATATTTT.

The rearrangement joins TRBV28 to TRBJ2-7; 7 positions match TRBD2. CDR3 length: 16 residues. From germline, CDR1 is MDHEN and CDR2 SYDVKM. The V and J ends lost 2 bases and 1 base, in that order; junction bases with no gene match: 8. CDR3 nucleotides: TGTGCCAGCAGTTTAGCGGGAGAAGAGTGGTCCTACGAGCAGTACTTC. Amino acid sequence: CASSLAGEEWSYEQYF.

A single count supports this clone. The rearrangement joins TRBV2 to TRBJ2-3; the D is unclear. V shed 4 bases and J shed 7 bases, with 12 bases lying between them. This CDR3 has 13 amino acids. CDR1 is SNHLY and CDR2 is FYNNEI in the germline V gene. The DNA for the CDR3 is TGTGCCAGCAGTGTCGTACCCCACTATACGCAGTATTTT. This gives the protein CASSVVPHYTQYF.

CDR3 sequence reads: CASSATRVEQYF. CDR3 nucleotide sequence: TGTGCCAGCAGCGCAACCCGGGTCGAGCAGTACTTC. The V and J genes are TRBV14 and TRBJ2-7; D gene unclear. This CDR3 is 12 amino acids long. V lost 5 bases, J lost 6 bases, and 11 bases lay in between. The germline CDR1 and CDR2 sequences are SGHDN and FVKESK.

The chain links TRBV19 to TRBJ1-2; unclear D gene. Trimming cost V 6 bases and J 8 bases, with 19 bases left between them. The CDR3 extends over 14 amino acids. The germline gives CDR1 LNHDA, CDR2 SQIVND (reference sequence). The CDR3 loop is CASRAHSDFRGYTF. The CDR3 bases are TGTGCCAGTAGAGCTCATTCGGACTTCAGGGGCTACACCTTC.

The chain is built from TRBV14 and TRBJ2-3, with TRBD2 matching 8 bases. The V and J ends lost 4 bases and 8 bases, in that order; junction bases with no gene match: 14. This CDR3 spans 16 amino acids. The germline gives CDR1 SGHDN, CDR2 FVKESK. The CDR3 nucleotides read TGTGCCAGCAGCCCTCCTTCGGGACTAGGGGCAGCTACGCAGTATTTT. It encodes CASSPPSGLGAATQYF.

Only one count was recorded for this clone. This sequence joins TRBV11-2 and TRBJ1-4; TRBD1 might be the D (5 bases). Deletions cut 5 bases from V and 6 bases from J, with 25 bases between. Germline V gene data show CDR1 as SGHAT and CDR2 as FQNNGV. CDR3 length: 18 residues. CDR3 loop: CASSLYPRGGVNDEKLFF. The CDR3 region has the DNA TGTGCCAGCAGCCTATACCCCCGTGGGGGGGTTAATGATGAAAAACTGTTTTTT.